One sample yielded the 18 T cell receptor beta chains listed below, sequenced in a study of regulatory T cells in long-lasting Graves disease. Time point noted: persistent/refractory GD, antithyroid drugs over 5 years with positive TRAb. Following extraction of RNA from PBMCs, that RNA was used to make the TCR library. HTBI primers from iRepertoire and Arm-PCR of CDR3 regions yielded the TCR beta libraries. MiXCR, applied by TCRdb to the multiplex PCR reads, yields one record per CDR3 protein. The data hold approximately 440,000 distinct CDR3 sequences, with 23% observed a single time. This specimen was peripheral blood mononuclear cells (PBMCs), taken when the disease was refractory, from a patient treated with antithyroid drugs. The receptor set was obtained from a female donor with Graves disease.

V usage is TRBV2 and J usage is TRBJ2-2; 10 bases align to TRBD2. CDR3 length: 17 amino acids. Germline lookup yields CDR1 SNHLY and CDR2 FYNNEI. The V segment lost 5 bases and the J segment 4 bases; nucleotides outside the gene matches: 10. The CDR3 spells CASSRTSGWGGTGELFF. The CDR3 region has the DNA TGTGCCAGCAGTAGGACTAGCGGATGGGGAGGCACCGGGGAGCTGTTTTTT.

The V and J genes are TRBV7-2 and TRBJ1-3; D might be TRBD1 (5 bases). Per germline, CDR1 SGHTA and CDR2 FQGNSA. The CDR3 loop spans 13 amino acids. With 5 bases removed from V and 2 bases from J, the gap between germline ends came to 7 bases. CDR3 DNA: TGTGCCAGCAGCACGGGGCCTGGAAACACCATATATTTT. It is translated as CASSTGPGNTIYF.

This clonotype was seen ten or more times. This chain joins TRBV2 and TRBJ2-7; 12 positions match TRBD2. The germline gives CDR1 SNHLY, CDR2 FYNNEI. The CDR3 spans 15 residues. V lost 6 bases to trimming and J lost 5 bases; unmatched junction nucleotides: 8. Here the CDR3 reads CASSLAGGPINEQYF. In nucleotides, the CDR3 is TGTGCCAGCAGCCTAGCGGGAGGGCCGATTAACGAGCAGTACTTC.

V and J are TRBV3-1 and TRBJ2-5; the D gene is possibly TRBD2 (5 bases). Germline CDR1 LGHDT, CDR2 YNNKEL (reference sequence). The CDR3 covers 14 residues. Trimming took off 1 base at V and 4 bases at J, with 10 bases between the two ends. The CDR3 DNA reads TGTGCCAGCAGCCAAGGACGAGGGATAGAGACCCAGTACTTC. Its protein is CASSQGRGIETQYF.

This clonotype was found a few times. This chain links TRBV7-3 with TRBJ2-5; 10 bases match TRBD1. V was pared by 5 bases and J by 5 bases, with 11 bases of the junction left unmatched. The CDR3 totals 16 residues. Germline V gives CDR1 SGHTA, CDR2 FQGTGA. Here the CDR3 DNA reads TGTGCCAGCAGCCCAGGACAGGGGGAGTATTTCGAGACCCAGTACTTC. It yields the protein CASSPGQGEYFETQYF.

The J gene is TRBJ2-1, the V gene TRBV6-2 or TRBV6-3; weak D call: TRBD2 (5 bases). Germline V lookup: CDR1 MNHEY, CDR2 SVGEGT. This CDR3 is built from 14 residues. Between the trimmed V and J ends, which lost 8 bases and 4 bases, there was a span of 15 bases. As DNA, the CDR3 is TGTGCCAGCCGTCCCGGACTCGGGTACAATGAGCAGTTCTTC. Translation: CASRPGLGYNEQFF.

In this sample, this clonotype turned up many times. The chain uses TRBV28 and TRBJ1-4, with D hard to call. Germline V gene lookup returns CDR1 MDHEN and CDR2 SYDVKM. This CDR3 contains 13 residues. Trimming stripped 10 bases from V and 9 bases from J, with 18 bases between. The CDR3, as DNA: TGTGCCACTATTGACACCTCCGGGAAAAAACTGTTTTTT. Protein sequence: CATIDTSGKKLFF.

This clonotype was counted ten times or more. The rearrangement links TRBV6-1 to TRBJ2-7, with D perhaps matching TRBD1 or TRBD2 (6 bases each). The CDR3 sequence is 15 residues long. Trimming stripped 7 bases from V and 2 bases from J, with 18 bases between. Germline V gene sequence: CDR1 MNHNS, CDR2 SASEGT. The chain's CDR3 is CASTPGASRTYEQYF. The CDR3 bases are TGTGCCAGCACCCCGGGGGCTAGCAGGACCTACGAGCAGTACTTC.

The V and J genes are TRBV29-1 and TRBJ1-2, with TRBD1 as a possible D gene (5 bases). The CDR3 has 13 residues. V lost 7 bases and J 4 bases, leaving 16 bases between the germline ends. The germline V gene encodes CDR1 SQVTM and CDR2 ANQGSEA. CDR3 nucleotide sequence: TGCAGCGCTACCCGGGGCACATCCTATGGCTACACCTTC. It codes for CSATRGTSYGYTF.

In this sample, this clonotype turned up many times. V gene TRBV29-1 combines with J gene TRBJ2-5, with D uncertain. Per the germline V gene, CDR1 is SQVTM and CDR2 is ANQGSEA. There are 11 residues in the CDR3. Trimming stripped 1 base from V and 4 bases from J, with 4 bases between. The CDR3 sequence: CSVEGGETQYF. The DNA of the CDR3 is TGCAGCGTTGAAGGCGGAGAGACCCAGTACTTC.

This clonotype appeared many times. This rearrangement joins TRBV6-1 to TRBJ1-2, with 12 nucleotides matching TRBD1. The CDR3 sequence is 15 residues long. Germline V gene sequence: CDR1 MNHNS, CDR2 SASEGT. Losses at the gene ends were 4 bases for V and 4 bases for J; bases not matched to a gene: 4. The CDR3 here is CASSVGTGGGYGYTF. The CDR3 nucleotides are TGTGCCAGCAGTGTCGGGACAGGGGGCGGCTATGGCTACACCTTC.

The chain is built from TRBV28 and TRBJ2-7; either TRBD1 or TRBD2 may fit D (5 bases each). The CDR3 sequence is 17 residues long. Germline CDR1 MDHEN, CDR2 SYDVKM. Trimming shortened V by 3 bases and J by 4 bases, and 22 bases separated the two germline ends. CDR3 in amino acids: CASSFRRVGAGAYEQYF. The CDR3 nucleotides are TGTGCCAGCAGTTTTAGGCGTGTAGGAGCCGGGGCATACGAGCAGTACTTC.

The chain combines TRBV19 with TRBJ1-5; D is possibly TRBD1 (6 bases). V lost 11 bases to trimming and J lost 3 bases, with 14 bases between them. Germline V gene sequence: CDR1 LNHDA, CDR2 SQIVND (reference sequence). There are 13 residues in the CDR3. CDR3 residues: CAGGGVINQPQHF. The CDR3 DNA reads TGTGCCGGAGGGGGGGTGATCAATCAGCCCCAGCATTTT. Together with reference TRBV19 and TRBJ1-5, the CDR3 gives the full variable domain: DGGITQSPKYLFRKEGQNVTLSCEQNLNHDAMYWYRQDPGQGLRLIYYSQIVNDFQKGDIAEGYSVSREKKESFPLTVTSAQKNPTAFYLCAGGGVINQPQHFGDGTRLSIL.

This clonotype was seen a few times. V usage is TRBV28 and J usage is TRBJ2-5, with 7 bases matching TRBD1. The CDR3 runs to 16 residues. After removal of 7 bases from V and 3 bases from J, the junction contained 14 bases not matched to a gene. CDR1 MDHEN and CDR2 SYDVKM come from the germline V gene. In nucleotides, the CDR3 is TGTGCCAGCAATCCAATGGGGCAGGGGGAGAAAGAGACCCAGTACTTC. The encoded protein is CASNPMGQGEKETQYF.

This clonotype was seen only a few times. The rearrangement joins TRBV20-1 to TRBJ1-1; D gene uncertain. The CDR3 runs to 10 residues. The germline CDR1 and CDR2 sequences are DFQATT and SNEGSKA (reference sequence). The V gene lost 2 bases and the J gene lost 11 bases, with 9 bases spanning the gap. CDR3 in amino acids: CSARSYQAFF. CDR3 DNA: TGCAGTGCTAGATCGTATCAGGCTTTCTTT.

Ten or more counts support this clonotype. The chain joins TRBV2 to TRBJ1-6; unclear D gene. This CDR3 is 11 amino acids long. The V and J ends lost 6 bases and 14 bases respectively, with 11 bases between them. Germline loops: CDR1 SNHLY, CDR2 FYNNEI. The CDR3 sequence: CASSPGFSLHF. The CDR3 bases are TGTGCCAGCAGCCCAGGATTTTCCCTCCACTTT.

This clonotype was seen repeatedly, ten times or more. J is TRBJ2-7 and V is TRBV24-1; D may match TRBD1 or TRBD2 (5 bases each). In germline, CDR1 is KGHDR, CDR2 SFDVKD. Trimming removed 3 bases from V and 5 bases from J, with 10 bases in between. The CDR3 contains 13 residues. CDR3 sequence (DNA): TGTGCCACCAGTGATGGGACCCAGGACGAGCAGTACTTC. Translating gives CATSDGTQDEQYF.

The J gene is TRBJ2-2, the V gene TRBV5-5; D may be TRBD2 (5 bases). The germline gives CDR1 SGHKS, CDR2 YYEKEE (reference sequence). The V end lost 1 base, the J end lost 3 bases, and 10 bases lay between the germline ends. The CDR3 covers 15 residues. The CDR3 spells CASSLFSGYTGELFF. The CDR3 DNA follows: TGTGCCAGCAGCTTGTTTTCGGGGTACACCGGGGAGCTGTTTTTT. Supplemented by reference TRBV5-5 and TRBJ2-2, the full variable domain reads DAGVTQSPTHLIKTRGQQVTLRCSPISGHKSVSWYQQVLGQGPQFIFQYYEKEERGRGNFPDRFSARQFPNYSSELNVNALLLGDSALYLCASSLFSGYTGELFFGEGSRLTVL.